A selection of T cell receptor beta chains follows, all from one sample in a study of OX40 agonist ivuxolimab in advanced cancers. This table comes from immunoSEQ multiplex PCR, and its TCRdb copy is limited to in-frame clones, with some not included. Of some 50,000 clones listed, around 89% are singletons. Sequences were derived from CD4+ or CD8+ T cells sorted from blood, sampled in a trial of the OX40 agonist ivuxolimab. These receptors were obtained from an adult with an advanced solid tumor such as melanoma, head and neck, liver or kidney cancer. Both conserved end residues are part of each CDR3. The D gene is left open where the match is weak. Clone size is shown for a subset of rows, as once, few, many or a class of expanded clone.

clone_size: few; v_call: TRBV15; j_call: TRBJ2-7; d_call: .; cdr3_length: 13; cdr3_aa: CATSRDRGDEQYF; cdr3_nt: TGTGCCACCAGCAGAGACCGCGGGGACGAGCAGTACTTC
clone_size: .; v_call: TRBV19; j_call: TRBJ1-6; d_call: .; cdr3_length: 14; cdr3_aa: CASSIQGGGSPLHF; cdr3_nt: TGTGCCAGTAGTATACAGGGAGGTGGATCACCCCTCCACTTT
clone_size: .; v_call: TRBV6-1; j_call: TRBJ2-3; d_call: .; cdr3_length: 16; cdr3_aa: CASSEVVGISTDTQYF; cdr3_nt: TGTGCCAGCAGTGAAGTGGTGGGAATTAGCACAGATACGCAGTATTTT
clone_size: .; v_call: TRBV4-1; j_call: TRBJ1-1; d_call: .; cdr3_length: 18; cdr3_aa: CASSQVGRGGAWTSEAFF; cdr3_nt: TGCGCCAGCAGCCAAGTTGGACGAGGGGGGGCATGGACAAGTGAAGCTTTCTTT
clone_size: .; v_call: TRBV28; j_call: TRBJ2-2; d_call: .; cdr3_length: 15; cdr3_aa: CASSPRDPIVGELFF; cdr3_nt: TGTGCCAGCAGTCCCCGGGACCCAATCGTCGGGGAGCTGTTTTTT
clone_size: .; v_call: TRBV6-5; j_call: TRBJ2-7; d_call: TRBD1; cdr3_length: 14; cdr3_aa: CASSHRQGVNEQYF; cdr3_nt: TGTGCCAGCAGTCACAGACAGGGGGTCAACGAGCAGTACTTC
clone_size: .; v_call: TRBV13; j_call: TRBJ2-2; d_call: .; cdr3_length: 14; cdr3_aa: CASSPVRYSGELFF; cdr3_nt: TGTGCCAGCAGCCCTGTACGCTACAGCGGGGAGCTGTTTTTT
clone_size: once; v_call: TRBV19; j_call: TRBJ2-2; d_call: .; cdr3_length: 11; cdr3_aa: CAVGGHGELFF; cdr3_nt: TGTGCCGTTGGGGGCCACGGGGAGCTGTTTTTT
clone_size: .; v_call: TRBV19; j_call: TRBJ1-2; d_call: TRBD1; cdr3_length: 16; cdr3_aa: CASSIRGQGANYGYTF; cdr3_nt: TGTGCCAGTAGTATACGCGGACAGGGCGCTAACTATGGCTACACCTTC
clone_size: .; v_call: TRBV27; j_call: TRBJ2-1; d_call: .; cdr3_length: 14; cdr3_aa: CASRAVDQTNEQFF; cdr3_nt: TGTGCCAGCAGAGCCGTGGACCAGACCAATGAGCAGTTCTTC
clone_size: .; v_call: TRBV9; j_call: TRBJ2-3; d_call: TRBD2; cdr3_length: 17; cdr3_aa: CASSVNPLAENTDTQYF; cdr3_nt: TGTGCCAGCAGCGTCAATCCTCTAGCGGAAAACACAGATACGCAGTATTTT
clone_size: once; v_call: TRBV14; j_call: TRBJ2-7; d_call: .; cdr3_length: 13; cdr3_aa: CASGRGIWGEQYF; cdr3_nt: TGTGCCAGCGGGAGAGGGATATGGGGGGAGCAGTACTTC
clone_size: .; v_call: TRBV25-1; j_call: TRBJ2-7; d_call: .; cdr3_length: 12; cdr3_aa: CASSELSYEQYF; cdr3_nt: TGTGCCAGCAGTGAATTAAGCTACGAGCAGTACTTC
clone_size: .; v_call: TRBV4-2; j_call: TRBJ2-5; d_call: .; cdr3_length: 13; cdr3_aa: CASSRTRSETQYF; cdr3_nt: TGTGCCAGCAGCCGGACGAGGAGTGAGACCCAGTACTTC
clone_size: .; v_call: TRBV5-6; j_call: TRBJ2-2; d_call: .; cdr3_length: 17; cdr3_aa: CASSLVEGGGPTGELFF; cdr3_nt: TGTGCCAGCAGCTTGGTAGAAGGGGGAGGGCCAACCGGGGAGCTGTTTTTT
clone_size: .; v_call: TRBV5-4; j_call: TRBJ2-7; d_call: TRBD2; cdr3_length: 18; cdr3_aa: CASSLGTSGSWPMSEQYF; cdr3_nt: TGTGCCAGCAGCCTAGGGACTAGCGGGAGCTGGCCCATGAGCGAGCAGTACTTC
clone_size: once; v_call: TRBV7-9; j_call: TRBJ2-7; d_call: .; cdr3_length: 14; cdr3_aa: CASSFTGTGYEQYF; cdr3_nt: TGTGCCAGCAGTTTCACAGGGACGGGCTACGAGCAGTACTTC
clone_size: .; v_call: TRBV5-1; j_call: TRBJ2-7; d_call: .; cdr3_length: 13; cdr3_aa: CASSLSAYREQYF; cdr3_nt: TGCGCCAGCAGCTTAAGCGCCTACCGCGAGCAGTACTTC
clone_size: .; v_call: TRBV6-5; j_call: TRBJ2-5; d_call: .; cdr3_length: 15; cdr3_aa: CASSPFRSDRETQYF; cdr3_nt: TGTGCCAGCAGCCCCTTTCGGTCGGATAGAGAGACCCAGTACTTC
clone_size: .; v_call: TRBV7-7; j_call: TRBJ2-1; d_call: TRBD2; cdr3_length: 15; cdr3_aa: CASSLGAGGFNEQFF; cdr3_nt: TGTGCCAGCAGCTTAGGAGCGGGGGGTTTCAATGAGCAGTTCTTC
clone_size: .; v_call: TRBV27; j_call: TRBJ2-6; d_call: .; cdr3_length: 12; cdr3_aa: CASTAGSNVLTF; cdr3_nt: TGTGCCAGCACCGCCGGGTCCAACGTCCTGACTTTC
clone_size: .; v_call: TRBV14; j_call: TRBJ2-1; d_call: .; cdr3_length: 14; cdr3_aa: CASSQVQVSNEQFF; cdr3_nt: TGTGCCAGCAGCCAAGTCCAAGTTTCCAATGAGCAGTTCTTC
clone_size: .; v_call: TRBV10-3; j_call: TRBJ2-5; d_call: .; cdr3_length: 14; cdr3_aa: CAISEPWVHETQYF; cdr3_nt: TGTGCCATCAGTGAGCCGTGGGTACACGAGACCCAGTACTTC
clone_size: few; v_call: TRBV7-9; j_call: TRBJ2-7; d_call: TRBD1; cdr3_length: 15; cdr3_aa: CASSLGGQLSYEQYF; cdr3_nt: TGTGCCAGCAGCTTAGGGGGACAGCTTAGCTACGAGCAGTACTTC
clone_size: .; v_call: TRBV2; j_call: TRBJ2-7; d_call: TRBD1; cdr3_length: 17; cdr3_aa: CASNPGQGPLYISEQYF; cdr3_nt: TGTGCCAGCAATCCGGGACAGGGGCCTCTATACATCTCCGAGCAGTACTTC
clone_size: .; v_call: TRBV5-4; j_call: TRBJ2-7; d_call: .; cdr3_length: 14; cdr3_aa: CASSLGSSVYEQYF; cdr3_nt: TGTGCCAGCAGCTTGGGCAGTTCGGTATACGAGCAGTACTTC
clone_size: .; v_call: TRBV10-1; j_call: TRBJ2-7; d_call: TRBD2; cdr3_length: 16; cdr3_aa: CASSAGSGSLGFKQYF; cdr3_nt: TGCGCCAGCAGTGCGGGTAGCGGGAGCCTCGGCTTCAAGCAGTACTTC
clone_size: .; v_call: TRBV19; j_call: TRBJ1-2; d_call: .; cdr3_length: 13; cdr3_aa: CASSIARIYGYTF; cdr3_nt: TGTGCCAGTAGTATAGCACGGATCTATGGCTACACCTTC
clone_size: .; v_call: TRBV27; j_call: TRBJ2-5; d_call: .; cdr3_length: 11; cdr3_aa: CASSLGETQYF; cdr3_nt: TGTGCCAGCAGCCTGGGGGAGACCCAGTACTTC
clone_size: once; v_call: TRBV5-5; j_call: TRBJ1-5; d_call: .; cdr3_length: 15; cdr3_aa: CASSFRDGRNQPQHF; cdr3_nt: TGTGCCAGCAGCTTCCGGGACGGACGCAATCAGCCCCAGCATTTT
clone_size: .; v_call: TRBV7-9; j_call: TRBJ2-7; d_call: .; cdr3_length: 13; cdr3_aa: CASSPRVSYEQYF; cdr3_nt: TGTGCCAGCAGCCCCCGGGTTTCCTACGAGCAGTACTTC
clone_size: once; v_call: TRBV19; j_call: TRBJ1-2; d_call: .; cdr3_length: 11; cdr3_aa: CASSMARDYTF; cdr3_nt: TGTGCCAGTAGTATGGCGAGGGACTACACCTTC
clone_size: .; v_call: TRBV19; j_call: TRBJ2-1; d_call: .; cdr3_length: 12; cdr3_aa: CATEPGSNEQFF; cdr3_nt: TGTGCCACCGAGCCAGGGTCGAATGAGCAGTTCTTC
clone_size: .; v_call: TRBV7-2; j_call: TRBJ1-2; d_call: TRBD1; cdr3_length: 18; cdr3_aa: CASSLARTGGMSSYGYTF; cdr3_nt: TGTGCCAGCAGCTTAGCAAGGACAGGGGGAATGAGTAGCTATGGCTACACCTTC
clone_size: .; v_call: TRBV29-1; j_call: TRBJ2-1; d_call: TRBD2; cdr3_length: 15; cdr3_aa: CSVEGRLADYNEQFF; cdr3_nt: TGCAGCGTTGAAGGGAGGCTAGCGGACTACAATGAGCAGTTCTTC
clone_size: .; v_call: TRBV28; j_call: TRBJ2-2; d_call: TRBD1; cdr3_length: 13; cdr3_aa: CASSLTGAGELFF; cdr3_nt: TGTGCCAGCAGCTTGACAGGGGCCGGGGAGCTGTTTTTT
clone_size: medium-sized; v_call: TRBV29-1; j_call: TRBJ1-5; d_call: .; cdr3_length: 13; cdr3_aa: CSVAQGASQPQHF; cdr3_nt: TGCAGCGTGGCGCAGGGCGCTAGCCAGCCCCAGCATTTT
clone_size: .; v_call: TRBV6-1; j_call: TRBJ2-7; d_call: TRBD1; cdr3_length: 13; cdr3_aa: CASRSGTGLEQYF; cdr3_nt: TGTGCCAGCAGATCCGGGACAGGGCTCGAGCAGTACTTC
clone_size: .; v_call: TRBV6-1; j_call: TRBJ2-7; d_call: .; cdr3_length: 14; cdr3_aa: CASSEGTVSYEQYF; cdr3_nt: TGTGCCAGCAGTGAAGGGACGGTCTCCTACGAGCAGTACTTC
clone_size: .; v_call: TRBV7-9; j_call: TRBJ2-1; d_call: TRBD2; cdr3_length: 12; cdr3_aa: CASSLDFSGGFF; cdr3_nt: TGTGCCAGCAGCTTAGACTTTAGCGGGGGGTTCTTC
clone_size: .; v_call: TRBV11-2; j_call: TRBJ2-7; d_call: TRBD2; cdr3_length: 16; cdr3_aa: CASSSPIAGSSYEQYF; cdr3_nt: TGTGCCAGCAGCTCCCCCATAGCGGGCAGCTCCTACGAGCAGTACTTC
clone_size: few; v_call: TRBV5-1; j_call: TRBJ2-7; d_call: TRBD1; cdr3_length: 14; cdr3_aa: CASSLGTGAYEQYF; cdr3_nt: TGCGCCAGCAGCTTGGGGACAGGAGCCTACGAGCAGTACTTC
clone_size: once; v_call: TRBV29-1; j_call: TRBJ2-3; d_call: .; cdr3_length: 14; cdr3_aa: CSLRREEYGDTRYF; cdr3_nt: TGCAGCTTGAGGCGGGAAGAATACGGGGATACGCGGTATTTT
clone_size: .; v_call: TRBV29-1; j_call: TRBJ2-1; d_call: TRBD2; cdr3_length: 16; cdr3_aa: CSVEDFVAGVNNEQFF; cdr3_nt: TGCAGCGTTGAAGATTTTGTAGCGGGAGTAAACAATGAGCAGTTCTTC
clone_size: .; v_call: TRBV7-9; j_call: TRBJ2-7; d_call: .; cdr3_length: 14; cdr3_aa: CASSSSGKDYEQYF; cdr3_nt: TGTGCCAGCAGCTCATCCGGGAAGGACTACGAGCAGTACTTC